A selection of T cell receptor beta chains follows, all from one sample in a study of T cell responses to AZD1222 COVID-19 vaccine. Profiling relied on immunoSEQ multiplex PCR, and the TCRdb table lists in-frame clones only, not all of them. The sample carries 95,000 to 110,000 clones, more than 75% recorded once. The specimen comprised peripheral blood, sampled on day 0 of AZD1222 vaccination. These receptors were obtained from an adult in good health. The CDR3 runs from the conserved cysteine through the conserved F or W. D genes are given only for firm matches. Only part of the rows carry a size: once, few, many, or a class if the clone is expanded.

CASSYDGTGSYEQYF	TGTGCCAGCAGTTACGACGGGACAGGTTCCTACGAGCAGTACTTC	TRBD1	once	TRBV6-5	TRBJ2-7
CASSDSRGGDYNEQFF	TGTGCCAGCAGTGACTCGAGAGGGGGGGATTACAATGAGCAGTTCTTC	-	-	TRBV6-4	TRBJ2-1
CASSPLGQGAWEQFF	TGTGCCAGTAGTCCCCTCGGACAGGGGGCTTGGGAGCAGTTCTTC	TRBD1	-	TRBV19	TRBJ2-1
CASSFTGVNTGELFF	TGTGCCAGCAGCTTCACAGGGGTGAACACCGGGGAGCTGTTTTTT	TRBD1	-	TRBV7-2	TRBJ2-2
CASREVGVTGELFF	TGTGCCAGCAGAGAGGTCGGGGTCACCGGGGAGCTGTTTTTT	-	-	TRBV2	TRBJ2-2
CASSPMGAVREGYTF	TGTGCCAGCTCACCAATGGGGGCGGTACGTGAGGGCTACACCTTC	-	-	TRBV18	TRBJ1-2
CASSGGQGASTNEKLFF	TGTGCCAGCTCAGGAGGACAGGGGGCTTCAACTAATGAAAAACTGTTTTTT	TRBD1	-	TRBV18	TRBJ1-4
CSARIAYEQYF	TGCAGTGCTCGAATCGCCTACGAGCAGTACTTC	-	-	TRBV20-1	TRBJ2-7
CASSSPGQGASGSEQFF	TGTGCCAGCAGCTCACCGGGACAGGGGGCGTCTGGGAGTGAGCAGTTCTTC	TRBD1	-	TRBV11-3	TRBJ2-1
CASSQEGAPYYGYTF	TGCGCCAGCAGCCAAGAGGGGGCCCCCTACTATGGCTACACCTTC	-	-	TRBV4-1	TRBJ1-2
CASSHYTDTQYF	TGTGCCAGCAGCCATTACACAGATACGCAGTATTTT	-	-	TRBV14	TRBJ2-3
CASSLSRGVSNQPQHF	TGTGCCAGCAGTTTATCGCGGGGGGTCAGCAATCAGCCCCAGCATTTT	-	few	TRBV27	TRBJ1-5
CASSAGLQTNEKLFF	TGTGCCAGCTCAGCGGGACTCCAAACTAATGAAAAACTGTTTTTT	-	once	TRBV18	TRBJ1-4
CASSLFHSGNTIYF	TGTGCCAGCAGCTTGTTCCACTCTGGAAACACCATATATTTT	-	-	TRBV5-8	TRBJ1-3
CASSDWRGGTDTQYF	TGTGCCAGCAGTGATTGGCGGGGGGGCACAGATACGCAGTATTTT	TRBD2	-	TRBV25-1	TRBJ2-3
CASSLAGLAGANEQFF	TGTGCCAGCAGCTTAGCGGGGCTAGCGGGGGCTAATGAGCAGTTCTTC	TRBD2	-	TRBV7-3	TRBJ2-1
CAISELTGGRETQYF	TGTGCCATCAGTGAGTTGACAGGGGGCAGGGAGACCCAGTACTTC	TRBD1	-	TRBV10-3	TRBJ2-5